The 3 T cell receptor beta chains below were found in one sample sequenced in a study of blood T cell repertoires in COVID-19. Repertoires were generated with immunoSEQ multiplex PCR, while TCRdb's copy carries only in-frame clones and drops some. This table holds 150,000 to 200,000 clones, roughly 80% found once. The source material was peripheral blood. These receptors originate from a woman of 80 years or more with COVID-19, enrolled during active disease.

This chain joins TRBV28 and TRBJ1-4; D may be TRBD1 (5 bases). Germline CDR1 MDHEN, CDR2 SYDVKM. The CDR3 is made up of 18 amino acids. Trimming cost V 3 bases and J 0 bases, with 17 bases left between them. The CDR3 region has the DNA TGTGCCAGCAGTTTGGGGGGTCTATCTGGGACAACTAATGAAAAACTGTTTTTT. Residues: CASSLGGLSGTTNEKLFF. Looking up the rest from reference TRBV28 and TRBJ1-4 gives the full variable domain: DVKVTQSSRYLVKRTGEKVFLECVQDMDHENMFWYRQDPGLGLRLIYFSYDVKMKEKGDIPEGYSVSREKKERFSLILESASTNQTSMYLCASSLGGLSGTTNEKLFFGSGTQLSVL.

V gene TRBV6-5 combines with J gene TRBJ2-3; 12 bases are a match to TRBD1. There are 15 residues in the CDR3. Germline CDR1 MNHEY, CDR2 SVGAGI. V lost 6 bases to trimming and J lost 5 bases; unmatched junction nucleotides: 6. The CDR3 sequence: CASSRDRGHKDTQYF. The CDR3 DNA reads TGTGCCAGCAGCAGGGACAGGGGGCATAAAGATACGCAGTATTTT.

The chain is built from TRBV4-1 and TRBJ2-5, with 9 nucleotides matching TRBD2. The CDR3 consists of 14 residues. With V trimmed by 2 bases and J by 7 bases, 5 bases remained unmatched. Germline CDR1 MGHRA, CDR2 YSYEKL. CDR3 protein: CASSQTSGLGTQYF. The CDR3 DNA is TGCGCCAGCAGCCAAACTAGCGGGTTGGGGACCCAGTACTTC.